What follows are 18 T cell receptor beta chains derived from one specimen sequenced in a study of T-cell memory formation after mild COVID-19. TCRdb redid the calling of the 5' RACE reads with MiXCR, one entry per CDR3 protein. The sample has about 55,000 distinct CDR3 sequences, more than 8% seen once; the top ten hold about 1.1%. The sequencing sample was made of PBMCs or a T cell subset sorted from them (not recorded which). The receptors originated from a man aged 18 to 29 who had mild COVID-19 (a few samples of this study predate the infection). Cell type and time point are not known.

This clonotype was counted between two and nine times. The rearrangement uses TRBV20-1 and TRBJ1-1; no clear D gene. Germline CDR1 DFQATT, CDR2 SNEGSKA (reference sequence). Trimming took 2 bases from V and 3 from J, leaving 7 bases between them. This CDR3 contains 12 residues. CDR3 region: CSARTGYTEAFF. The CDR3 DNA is TGCAGTGCTAGAACCGGGTACACTGAAGCTTTCTTT.

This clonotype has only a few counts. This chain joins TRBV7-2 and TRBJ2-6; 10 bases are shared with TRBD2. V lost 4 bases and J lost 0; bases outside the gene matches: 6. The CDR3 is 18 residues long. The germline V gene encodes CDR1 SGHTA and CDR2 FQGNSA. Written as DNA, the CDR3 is TGTGCCAGCAGCTCCCATAGCGGGGGGAGCTCTGGGGCCAACGTCCTGACTTTC. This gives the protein CASSSHSGGSSGANVLTF.

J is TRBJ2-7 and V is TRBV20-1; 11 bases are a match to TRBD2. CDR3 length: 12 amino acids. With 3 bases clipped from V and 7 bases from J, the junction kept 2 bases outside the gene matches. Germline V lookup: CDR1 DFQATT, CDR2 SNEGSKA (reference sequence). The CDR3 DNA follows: TGCAGTGCTAGGACTAGCGGGGATGAGCAGTACGTC. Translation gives CSARTSGDEQYV.

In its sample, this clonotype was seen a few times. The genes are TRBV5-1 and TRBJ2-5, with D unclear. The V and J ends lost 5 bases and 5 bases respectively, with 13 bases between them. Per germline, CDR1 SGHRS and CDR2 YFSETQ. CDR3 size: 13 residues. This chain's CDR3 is CASSFTPGETQYF. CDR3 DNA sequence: TGCGCCAGCAGTTTTACCCCTGGGGAGACCCAGTACTTC.

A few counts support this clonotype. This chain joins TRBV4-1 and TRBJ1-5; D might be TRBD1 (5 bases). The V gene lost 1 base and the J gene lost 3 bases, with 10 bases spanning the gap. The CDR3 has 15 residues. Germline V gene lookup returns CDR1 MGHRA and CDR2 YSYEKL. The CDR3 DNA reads TGCGCCAGCAGCCAAGCCGGGGCCAACAATCAGCCCCAGCATTTT. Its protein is CASSQAGANNQPQHF.

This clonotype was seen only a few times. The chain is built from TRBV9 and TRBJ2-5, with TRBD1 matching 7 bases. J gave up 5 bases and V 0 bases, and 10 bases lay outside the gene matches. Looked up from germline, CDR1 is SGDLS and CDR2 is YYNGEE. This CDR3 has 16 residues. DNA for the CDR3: TGTGCCAGCAGCGTAGCGGCAGGGGGAGTACCGGAGACCCAGTACTTC. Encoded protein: CASSVAAGGVPETQYF.

As DNA, the CDR3 is TGTGCCAGTAGTACCATTCACACCGGGGAGCTGTTTTTT. Protein: CASSTIHTGELFF. This chain links TRBV19 with TRBJ2-2; D ambiguous. The CDR3 covers 13 residues. Germline V gene data show CDR1 as LNHDA and CDR2 as SQIVND (reference sequence). V lost 4 bases, J lost 3 bases, and 6 bases lay in between.

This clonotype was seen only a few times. The DNA of the CDR3 is TGCGCCAGCAATGGGTCCCCGGGAACTTTCTTT. Its protein product is CASNGSPGTFF. The chain employs TRBV5-1 and TRBJ1-1, with D uncertain. The CDR3 contains 11 residues. The germline V gene encodes CDR1 SGHRS and CDR2 YFSETQ. The V end lost 6 bases, the J end lost 12 bases, and 15 bases lay between the germline ends.

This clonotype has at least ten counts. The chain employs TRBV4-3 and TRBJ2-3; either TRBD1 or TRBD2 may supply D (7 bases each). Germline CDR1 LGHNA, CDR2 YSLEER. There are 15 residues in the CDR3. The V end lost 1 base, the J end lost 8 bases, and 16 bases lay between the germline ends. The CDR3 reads CASSQGGGGDGTQYF. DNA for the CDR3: TGCGCCAGCAGCCAAGGGGGAGGGGGCGACGGTACGCAGTATTTT.

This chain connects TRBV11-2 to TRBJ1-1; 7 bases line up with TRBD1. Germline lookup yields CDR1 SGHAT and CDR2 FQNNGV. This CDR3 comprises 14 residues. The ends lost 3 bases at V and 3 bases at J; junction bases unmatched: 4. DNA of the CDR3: TGTGCCAGCAGCTTCGCACAGGGGTACACTGAAGCTTTCTTT. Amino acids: CASSFAQGYTEAFF. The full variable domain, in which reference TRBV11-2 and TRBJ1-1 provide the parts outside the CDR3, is EAGVAQSPRYKIIEKRQSVAFWCNPISGHATLYWYQQILGQGPKLLIQFQNNGVVDDSQLPKDRFSAERLKGVDSTLKIQPAKLEDSAVYLCASSFAQGYTEAFFGQGTRLTVV.

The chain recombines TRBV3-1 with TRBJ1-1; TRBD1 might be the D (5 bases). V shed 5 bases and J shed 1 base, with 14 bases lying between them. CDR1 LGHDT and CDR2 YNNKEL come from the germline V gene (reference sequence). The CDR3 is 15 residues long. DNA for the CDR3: TGTGCCAGCAGCGGCGCCAGGGTCGGGAACACTGAAGCTTTCTTT. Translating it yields CASSGARVGNTEAFF.

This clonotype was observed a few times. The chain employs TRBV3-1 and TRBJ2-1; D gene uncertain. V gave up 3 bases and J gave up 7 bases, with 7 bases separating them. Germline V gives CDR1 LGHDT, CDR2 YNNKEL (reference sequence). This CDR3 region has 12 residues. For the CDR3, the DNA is TGTGCCAGCAGCCAGATCGTAAATGAGCAGTTCTTC. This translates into CASSQIVNEQFF.

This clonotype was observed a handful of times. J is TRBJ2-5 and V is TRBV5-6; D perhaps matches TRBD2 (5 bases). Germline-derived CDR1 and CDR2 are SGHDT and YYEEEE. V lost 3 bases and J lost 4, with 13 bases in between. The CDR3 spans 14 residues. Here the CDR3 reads CASSWRAAGETQYF. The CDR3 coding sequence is TGTGCCAGCAGCTGGCGGGCTGCTGGAGAGACCCAGTACTTC.

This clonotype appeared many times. In DNA, the CDR3 is TGTGCCAGCAGCTTAGCCTTGGGAGGCAATCAGCCCCAGCATTTT. This gives the protein CASSLALGGNQPQHF. The chain joins TRBV7-2 to TRBJ1-5; D not certain. The V gene's germline CDR1 is SGHTA and CDR2 FQGNSA. This CDR3 has 15 residues. V shed 0 bases and J shed 2 bases, with 8 bases lying between them. The variable domain in full, with the rest retrieved from reference TRBV7-2 and TRBJ1-5, is GAGVSQSPSNKVTEKGKDVELRCDPISGHTALYWYRQSLGQGLEFLIYFQGNSAPDKSGLPSDRFSAERTGGSVSTLTIQRTQQEDSAVYLCASSLALGGNQPQHFGDGTRLSIL.

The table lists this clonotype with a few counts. The CDR3 loop reads CASSQDLWQNYGYTF. The DNA for the CDR3 is TGCGCCAGCAGCCAAGATTTATGGCAGAACTATGGCTACACCTTC. The rearrangement joins TRBV4-3 to TRBJ1-2, with D hard to call. Between the trimmed V and J ends, which lost 0 bases and 2 bases, there was a span of 10 bases. CDR3 length: 15 residues. Germline V gene sequence: CDR1 LGHNA, CDR2 YSLEER.

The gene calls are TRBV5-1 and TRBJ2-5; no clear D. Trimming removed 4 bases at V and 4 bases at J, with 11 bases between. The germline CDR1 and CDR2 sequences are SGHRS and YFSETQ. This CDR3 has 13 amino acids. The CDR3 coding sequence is TGCGCCAGCAGCCCCCCCTCGGGAGAGACCCAGTACTTC. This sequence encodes CASSPPSGETQYF.

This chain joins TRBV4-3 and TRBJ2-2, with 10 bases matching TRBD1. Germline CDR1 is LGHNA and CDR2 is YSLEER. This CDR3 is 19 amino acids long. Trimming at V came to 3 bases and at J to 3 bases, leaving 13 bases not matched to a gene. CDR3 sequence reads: CASSQIGQGGPVDTGELFF. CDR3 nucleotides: TGCGCCAGCAGCCAGATCGGACAGGGGGGGCCCGTTGACACCGGGGAGCTGTTTTTT.

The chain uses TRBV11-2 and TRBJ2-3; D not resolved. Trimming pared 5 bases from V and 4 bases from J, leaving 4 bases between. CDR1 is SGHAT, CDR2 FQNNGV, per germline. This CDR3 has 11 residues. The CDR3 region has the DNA TGTGCCAGCAGCCCCTCAGATACGCAGTATTTT. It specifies CASSPSDTQYF. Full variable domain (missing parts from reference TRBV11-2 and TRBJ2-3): EAGVAQSPRYKIIEKRQSVAFWCNPISGHATLYWYQQILGQGPKLLIQFQNNGVVDDSQLPKDRFSAERLKGVDSTLKIQPAKLEDSAVYLCASSPSDTQYFGPGTRLTVL.